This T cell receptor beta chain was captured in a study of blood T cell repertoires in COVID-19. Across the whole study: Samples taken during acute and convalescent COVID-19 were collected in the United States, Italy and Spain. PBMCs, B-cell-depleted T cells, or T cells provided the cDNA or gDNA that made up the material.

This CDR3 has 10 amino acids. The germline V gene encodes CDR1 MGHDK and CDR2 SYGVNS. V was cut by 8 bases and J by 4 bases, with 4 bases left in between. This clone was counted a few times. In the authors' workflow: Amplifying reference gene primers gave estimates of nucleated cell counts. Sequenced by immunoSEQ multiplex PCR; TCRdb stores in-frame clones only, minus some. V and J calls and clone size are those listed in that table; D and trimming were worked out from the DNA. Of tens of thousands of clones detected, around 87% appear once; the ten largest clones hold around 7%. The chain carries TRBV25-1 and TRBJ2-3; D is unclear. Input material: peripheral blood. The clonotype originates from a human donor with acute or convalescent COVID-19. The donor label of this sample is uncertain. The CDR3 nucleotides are TGTGCCAGCCGGTCAGATACGCAGTATTTT. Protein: CASRSDTQYF. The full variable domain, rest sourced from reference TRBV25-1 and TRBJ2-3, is EADIYQTPRYLVIGTGKKITLECSQTMGHDKMYWYQQDPGMELHLIHYSYGVNSTEKGDLSSESTVSRIRTEHFPLTLESARPSHTSQYLCASRSDTQYFGPGTRLTVL.